This T cell receptor beta chain is drawn from a study of beta chain features in type 1 diabetes. Study observations and caveats: The study left unresolved whether HLA type influences TCRB rearrangement. There was a moderate but significant shortening of TCRB CDR3s in all four CD4+ subsets of Type 1 diabetes patients. Individuals with type 1 diabetes displayed fewer insertions and more deletions at VDJ junctions.

Sorting of CD4+ naive, central memory, regulatory and stem cell-like memory cells was performed via CD45RO/CCR7/CD25/CD127/CD95/CD27. The V gene's germline CDR1 is LGHNT and CDR2 FRNRAP. V dropped 3 bases and J dropped 4 bases, with 13 bases sitting between them. There are 15 residues in the CDR3. This clone was recorded a few times. Its antigen is undetermined. As every portion of the isolated RNA was reverse transcribed, the sequencing read expressed TCRB transcripts. Sequencing used immunoSEQ multiplex PCR; TCRdb keeps in-frame clones, though not all of them. The sample gives roughly 340,000 clones, about 14% of which show up once; roughly 0.015% is in the top ten.

The material sequenced was naive CD4+ T cells from blood. The chain recombines TRBV12-5 with TRBJ2-1, with a possible D match to TRBD2 (6 bases). The receptor comes from a woman between 18 and 29 years old with type 1 diabetes. For the CDR3, the DNA is TGTGCTAGTGGTTTTTTTCTAGCGTCTTACAATGAGCAGTTCTTC. This translates into CASGFFLASYNEQFF.